This TCR beta chain emerged from a study of T cell responses to AZD1222 COVID-19 vaccine. CDR3 length equals 15 residues. Trimming shortened V by 6 bases and J by 2 bases, and 15 bases separated the two germline ends. From germline, CDR1 is LGHDT and CDR2 YNNKEL (reference sequence). Broader study findings: Unmutated variant regions reportedly attract nearly half of all spike-specific TCRs. Compared with day 0, the breadth and depth of the Spike-specific TCR repertoire rose significantly after two doses of AZD1222. Clonal diversity may have been underestimated in mostly white British donors.

With respect to this clone: Its specificity is not known.

Method: immunoSEQ multiplex PCR; TCRdb's copy keeps in-frame clones and lacks some. Of approximately 270,000 clones in the sample, about 94% were seen once. The receptor comes from an adult who received the AZD1222 COVID-19 vaccine. The chain couples TRBV3-1 (or the pseudogene TRBV3-2) to TRBJ2-3, with D possibly called TRBD1 or TRBD2 (7 bases each). The starting material was peripheral blood, obtained 28 days after the second AZD1222 dose. The CDR3 is CASRAGGGNTDTQYF. The CDR3 region has the DNA TGTGCCAGCAGGGCAGGGGGGGGAAACACAGATACGCAGTATTTT.